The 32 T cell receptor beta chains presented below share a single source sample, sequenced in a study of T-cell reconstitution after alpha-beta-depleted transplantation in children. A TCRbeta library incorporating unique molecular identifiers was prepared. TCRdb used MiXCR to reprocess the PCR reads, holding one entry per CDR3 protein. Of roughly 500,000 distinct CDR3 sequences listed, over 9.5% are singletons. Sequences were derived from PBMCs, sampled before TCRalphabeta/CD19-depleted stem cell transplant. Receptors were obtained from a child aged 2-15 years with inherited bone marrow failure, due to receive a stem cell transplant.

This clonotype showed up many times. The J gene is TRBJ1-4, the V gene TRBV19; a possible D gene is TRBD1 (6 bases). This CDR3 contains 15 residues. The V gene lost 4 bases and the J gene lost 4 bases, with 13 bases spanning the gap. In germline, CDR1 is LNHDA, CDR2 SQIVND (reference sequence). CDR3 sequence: CASSTQQGYNEKLFF. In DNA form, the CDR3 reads TGTGCCAGTAGTACCCAACAGGGATATAATGAAAAACTGTTTTTT. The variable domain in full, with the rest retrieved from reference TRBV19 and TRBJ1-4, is DGGITQSPKYLFRKEGQNVTLSCEQNLNHDAMYWYRQDPGQGLRLIYYSQIVNDFQKGDIAEGYSVSREKKESFPLTVTSAQKNPTAFYLCASSTQQGYNEKLFFGSGTQLSVL.

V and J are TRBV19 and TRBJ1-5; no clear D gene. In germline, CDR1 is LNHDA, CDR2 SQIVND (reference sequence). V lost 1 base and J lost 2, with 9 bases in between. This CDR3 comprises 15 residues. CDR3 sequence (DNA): TGTGCCAGTAGTATAGGTCGCGGAGGCAATCAGCCCCAGCATTTT. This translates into CASSIGRGGNQPQHF.

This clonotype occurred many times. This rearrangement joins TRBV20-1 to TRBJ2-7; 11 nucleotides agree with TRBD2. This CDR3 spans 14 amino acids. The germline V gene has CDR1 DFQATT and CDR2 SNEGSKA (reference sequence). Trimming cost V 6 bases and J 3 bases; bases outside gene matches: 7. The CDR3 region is CSARLAGPLYEQYF. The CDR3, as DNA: TGCAGTGCCAGACTAGCGGGACCCCTCTACGAGCAGTACTTC.

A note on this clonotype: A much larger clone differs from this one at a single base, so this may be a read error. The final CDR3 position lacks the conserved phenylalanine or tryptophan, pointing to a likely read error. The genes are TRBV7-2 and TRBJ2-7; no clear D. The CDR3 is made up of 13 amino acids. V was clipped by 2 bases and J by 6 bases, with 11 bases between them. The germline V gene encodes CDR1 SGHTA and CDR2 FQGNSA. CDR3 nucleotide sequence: TGTGCCAGCAGCTTATGGCCCAGTGTCGAGCAGTACTAC. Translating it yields CASSLWPSVEQYY.

The CDR3 nucleotides read TGCAGTGCTAGGGGGTTGGTAGCCGGCCCAGATACGCAGTATTTT. Translating gives CSARGLVAGPDTQYF. The chain has TRBV20-1 and TRBJ2-3; D remains unclear. Looked up from germline, CDR1 is DFQATT and CDR2 is SNEGSKA (reference sequence). The CDR3 is 15 amino acids. V lost 3 bases and J 4 bases, leaving 17 bases between the germline ends.

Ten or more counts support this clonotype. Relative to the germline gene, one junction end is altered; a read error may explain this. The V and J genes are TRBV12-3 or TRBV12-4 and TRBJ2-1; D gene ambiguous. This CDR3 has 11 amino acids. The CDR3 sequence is CASRLEAEQFF. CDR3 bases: TGTGCCAGCAGGTTAGAAGCGGAGCAGTTCTTC.

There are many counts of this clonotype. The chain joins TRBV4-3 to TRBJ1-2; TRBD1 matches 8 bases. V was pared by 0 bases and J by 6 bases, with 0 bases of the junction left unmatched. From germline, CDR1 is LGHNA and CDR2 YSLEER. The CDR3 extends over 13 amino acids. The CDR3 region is CASSQETGDGYTF. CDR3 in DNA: TGCGCCAGCAGCCAAGAGACAGGGGATGGCTACACCTTC.

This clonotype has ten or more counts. CDR3 residues: CASSNGQSSYNEQFF. The DNA for the CDR3 is TGTGCCAGCAGTAACGGACAGAGCTCCTACAATGAGCAGTTCTTC. This chain connects TRBV6-5 to TRBJ2-1, with a weak D call TRBD1 (6 bases). The CDR3 contains 15 residues. Trimming pared 5 bases from V and 0 bases from J, leaving 11 bases between. CDR1 is MNHEY, CDR2 SVGAGI, per germline.

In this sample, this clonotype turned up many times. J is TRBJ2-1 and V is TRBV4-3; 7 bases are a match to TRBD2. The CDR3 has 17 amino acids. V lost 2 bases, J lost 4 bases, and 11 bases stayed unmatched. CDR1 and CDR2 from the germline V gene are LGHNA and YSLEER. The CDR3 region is CASSQSVGGPRYNEQFF. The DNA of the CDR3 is TGCGCCAGCAGCCAATCTGTGGGAGGGCCTAGGTACAATGAGCAGTTCTTC.

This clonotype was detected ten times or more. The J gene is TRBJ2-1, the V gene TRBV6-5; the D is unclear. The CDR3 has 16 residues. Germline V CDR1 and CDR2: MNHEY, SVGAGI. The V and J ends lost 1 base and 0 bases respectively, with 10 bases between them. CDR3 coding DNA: TGTGCCAGCAGTTACTTGACACCGAGCTCCTACAATGAGCAGTTCTTC. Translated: CASSYLTPSSYNEQFF.

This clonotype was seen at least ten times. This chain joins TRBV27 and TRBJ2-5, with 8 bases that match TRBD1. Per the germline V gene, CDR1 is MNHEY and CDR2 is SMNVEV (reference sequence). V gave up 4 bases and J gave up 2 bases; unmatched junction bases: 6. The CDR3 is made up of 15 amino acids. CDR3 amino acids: CASSSSGQEQETQYF. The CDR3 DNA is TGTGCCAGCAGTTCCTCGGGACAGGAGCAAGAGACCCAGTACTTC.

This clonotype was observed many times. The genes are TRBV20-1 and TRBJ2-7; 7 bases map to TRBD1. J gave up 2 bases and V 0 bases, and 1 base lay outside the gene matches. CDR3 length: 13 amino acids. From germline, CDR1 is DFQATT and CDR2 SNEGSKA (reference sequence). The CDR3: CSARDQGAYEQYF. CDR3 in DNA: TGCAGTGCTAGAGACCAGGGGGCCTACGAGCAGTACTTC.

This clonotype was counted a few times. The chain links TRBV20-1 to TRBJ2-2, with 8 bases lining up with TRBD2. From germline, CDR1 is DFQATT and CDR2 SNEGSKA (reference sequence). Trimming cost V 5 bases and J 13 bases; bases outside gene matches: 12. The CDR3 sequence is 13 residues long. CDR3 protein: CSAGGLEDPGLFF. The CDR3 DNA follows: TGCAGTGCTGGGGGACTAGAGGATCCGGGGCTGTTTTTT.

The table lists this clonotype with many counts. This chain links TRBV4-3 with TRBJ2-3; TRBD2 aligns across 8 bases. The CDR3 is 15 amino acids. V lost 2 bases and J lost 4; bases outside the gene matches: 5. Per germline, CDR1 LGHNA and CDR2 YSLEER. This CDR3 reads CASSQRGLAADTQYF. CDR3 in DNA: TGCGCCAGCAGCCAAAGAGGACTAGCAGCAGATACGCAGTATTTT.

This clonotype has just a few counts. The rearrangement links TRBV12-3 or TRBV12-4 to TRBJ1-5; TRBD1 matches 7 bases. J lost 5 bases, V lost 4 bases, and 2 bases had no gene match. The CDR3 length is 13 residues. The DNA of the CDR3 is TGTGCCAGCAGTTCGGGACAGCATCAGCCCCAGCATTTT. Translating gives CASSSGQHQPQHF.

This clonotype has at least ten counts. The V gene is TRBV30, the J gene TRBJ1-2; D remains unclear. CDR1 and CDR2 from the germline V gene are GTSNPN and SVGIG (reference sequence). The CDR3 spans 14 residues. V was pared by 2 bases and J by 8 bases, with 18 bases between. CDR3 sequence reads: CAWSWLRPSSGYTF. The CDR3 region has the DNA TGTGCCTGGAGTTGGTTAAGGCCTTCTAGCGGCTACACCTTC.

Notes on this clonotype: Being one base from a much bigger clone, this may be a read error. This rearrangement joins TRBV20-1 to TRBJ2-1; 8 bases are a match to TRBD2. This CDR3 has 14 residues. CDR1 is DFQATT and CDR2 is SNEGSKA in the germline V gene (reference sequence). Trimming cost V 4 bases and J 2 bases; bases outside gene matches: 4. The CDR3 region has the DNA TGCAGTGCTAAGGGGCGGGAGGCCTACAATGAGCAGTTCTTC. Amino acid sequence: CSAKGREAYNEQFF.

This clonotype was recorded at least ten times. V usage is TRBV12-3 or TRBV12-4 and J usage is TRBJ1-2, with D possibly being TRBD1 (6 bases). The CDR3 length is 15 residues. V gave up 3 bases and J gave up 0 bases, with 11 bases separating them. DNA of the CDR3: TGTGCCAGCAGTTTGGGGACATACCCTAACTATGGCTACACCTTC. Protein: CASSLGTYPNYGYTF.

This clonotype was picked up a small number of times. The CDR3 protein is CSVLMDEQYF. The CDR3 DNA is TGCAGCGTTCTGATGGACGAGCAGTACTTC. V gene TRBV29-1 combines with J gene TRBJ2-7, with D hard to call. Germline V gives CDR1 SQVTM, CDR2 ANQGSEA. The CDR3 loop spans 10 amino acids. V lost 5 bases and J lost 5, with 7 bases in between.

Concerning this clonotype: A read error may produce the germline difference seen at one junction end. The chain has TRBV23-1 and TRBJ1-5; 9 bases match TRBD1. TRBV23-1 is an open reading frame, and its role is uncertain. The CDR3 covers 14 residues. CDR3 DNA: TGCGCCAAGAAGCCGGGACAGGGTTGTCAGCCCGAGCATTTT. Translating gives CAKKPGQGCQPEHF.

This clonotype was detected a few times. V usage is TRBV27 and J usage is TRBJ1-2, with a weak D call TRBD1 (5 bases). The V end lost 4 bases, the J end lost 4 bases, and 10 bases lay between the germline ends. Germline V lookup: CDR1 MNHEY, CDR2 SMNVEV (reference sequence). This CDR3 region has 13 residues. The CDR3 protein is CASSSGGGYGYTF. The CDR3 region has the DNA TGTGCCAGCAGTTCAGGTGGGGGCTATGGCTACACCTTC.

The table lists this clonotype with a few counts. CDR3 in DNA: TGTGCCAGCAGCTACTATCTCACTCCCTACGAGCAGTACTTC. Translating gives CASSYYLTPYEQYF. This rearrangement joins TRBV7-2 to TRBJ2-7; D is unresolved. Germline CDR1 reads SGHTA; CDR2 reads FQGNSA. The CDR3 runs to 14 residues. Between the trimmed V and J ends, which lost 4 bases and 2 bases, there was a span of 12 bases.

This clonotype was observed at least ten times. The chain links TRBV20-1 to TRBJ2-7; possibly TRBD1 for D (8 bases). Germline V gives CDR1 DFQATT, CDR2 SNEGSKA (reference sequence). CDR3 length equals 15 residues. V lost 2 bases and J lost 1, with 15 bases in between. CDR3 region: CSARLTGEGSYEQYF. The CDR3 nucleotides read TGCAGTGCTAGATTGACAGGGGAGGGGTCCTACGAGCAGTACTTC.

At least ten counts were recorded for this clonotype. The CDR3 is CSALQAREQYF. DNA for the CDR3: TGCAGCGCCCTACAGGCCCGGGAGCAGTACTTC. The chain joins TRBV29-1 to TRBJ2-7, with D possibly matching TRBD1 (5 bases). Germline V gene lookup returns CDR1 SQVTM and CDR2 ANQGSEA. This CDR3 region has 11 residues. The ends were cut back, 7 bases at V and 7 bases at J, with 14 bases in the middle.

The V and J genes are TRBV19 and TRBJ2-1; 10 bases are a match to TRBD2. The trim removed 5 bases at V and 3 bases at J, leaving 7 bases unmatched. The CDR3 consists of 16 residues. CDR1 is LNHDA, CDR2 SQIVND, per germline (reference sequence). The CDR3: CASSVQLAGYYNEQFF. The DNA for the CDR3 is TGTGCCAGTAGTGTCCAACTAGCGGGGTACTACAATGAGCAGTTCTTC.

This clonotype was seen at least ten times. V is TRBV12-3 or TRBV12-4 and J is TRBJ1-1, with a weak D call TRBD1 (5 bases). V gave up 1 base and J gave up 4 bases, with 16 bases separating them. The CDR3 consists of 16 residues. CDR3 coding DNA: TGTGCCAGCAGTTTAGGGCCGGAGTGGGGGGGCACTGAAGCTTTCTTT. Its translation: CASSLGPEWGGTEAFF.

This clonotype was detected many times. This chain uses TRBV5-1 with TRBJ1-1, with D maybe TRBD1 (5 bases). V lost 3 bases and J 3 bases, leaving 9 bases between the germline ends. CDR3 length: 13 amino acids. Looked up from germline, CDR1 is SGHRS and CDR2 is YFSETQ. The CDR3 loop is CASSWDGDTEAFF. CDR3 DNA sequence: TGCGCCAGCAGCTGGGACGGTGACACTGAAGCTTTCTTT.

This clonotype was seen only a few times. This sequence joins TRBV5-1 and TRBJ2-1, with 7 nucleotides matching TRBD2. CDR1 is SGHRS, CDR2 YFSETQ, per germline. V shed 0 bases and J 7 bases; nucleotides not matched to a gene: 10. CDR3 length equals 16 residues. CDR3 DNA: TGCGCCAGCAGCTTGGGTTGGGGAGGGCCGGGAAATGAGCAGTTCTTC. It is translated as CASSLGWGGPGNEQFF.

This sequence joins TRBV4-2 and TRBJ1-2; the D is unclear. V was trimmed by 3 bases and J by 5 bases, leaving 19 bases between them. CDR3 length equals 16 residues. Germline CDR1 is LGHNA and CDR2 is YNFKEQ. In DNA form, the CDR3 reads TGTGCCAGCAGCCAGGAAACCGCCCCGGGAGTTTATGGCTACACCTTC. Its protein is CASSQETAPGVYGYTF.

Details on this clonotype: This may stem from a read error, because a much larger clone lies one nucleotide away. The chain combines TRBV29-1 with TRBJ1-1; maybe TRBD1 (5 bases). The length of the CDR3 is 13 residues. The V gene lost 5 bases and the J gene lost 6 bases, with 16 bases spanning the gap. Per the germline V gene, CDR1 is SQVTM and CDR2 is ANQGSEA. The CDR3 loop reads CSVNRGGMAEAFF. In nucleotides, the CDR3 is TGCAGCGTTAATCGGGGGGGGATGGCTGAAGCTTTCTTT.

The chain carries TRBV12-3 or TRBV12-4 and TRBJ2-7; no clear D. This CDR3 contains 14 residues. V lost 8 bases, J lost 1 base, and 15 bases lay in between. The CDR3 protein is CASAPGPSSYEQYF. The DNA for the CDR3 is TGTGCCAGCGCCCCCGGGCCCTCTTCCTACGAGCAGTACTTC.

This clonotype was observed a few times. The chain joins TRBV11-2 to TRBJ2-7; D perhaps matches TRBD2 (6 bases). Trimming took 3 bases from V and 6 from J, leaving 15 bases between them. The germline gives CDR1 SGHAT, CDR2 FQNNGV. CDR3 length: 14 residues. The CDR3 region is CASSFLVGGGEQYF. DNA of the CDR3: TGTGCCAGCAGCTTTTTAGTGGGAGGAGGCGAGCAGTACTTC.